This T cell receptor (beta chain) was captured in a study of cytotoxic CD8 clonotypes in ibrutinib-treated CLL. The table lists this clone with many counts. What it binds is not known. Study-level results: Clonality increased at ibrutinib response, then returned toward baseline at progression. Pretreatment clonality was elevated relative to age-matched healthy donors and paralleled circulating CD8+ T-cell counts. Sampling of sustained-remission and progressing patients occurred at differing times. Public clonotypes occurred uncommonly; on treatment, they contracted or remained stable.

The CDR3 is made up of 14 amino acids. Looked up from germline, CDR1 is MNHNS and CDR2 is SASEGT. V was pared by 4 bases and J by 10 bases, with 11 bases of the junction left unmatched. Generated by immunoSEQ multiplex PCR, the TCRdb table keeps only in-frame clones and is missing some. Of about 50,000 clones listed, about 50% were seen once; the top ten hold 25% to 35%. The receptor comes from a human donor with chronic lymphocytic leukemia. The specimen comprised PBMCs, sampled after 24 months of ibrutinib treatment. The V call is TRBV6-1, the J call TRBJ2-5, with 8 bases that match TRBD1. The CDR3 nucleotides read TGTGCCAGCAGTGCCCAGGGGGCCCTGGAGGGCCAGTACTTC. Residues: CASSAQGALEGQYF.